The 10 T cell receptor beta chains below all came from one sample that was sequenced in a study of T cells in Graves' hyperthyroidism and ophthalmopathy. Regions amplified from RNA transcripts were the TCR beta CDR3 regions. A first-round RT-PCR of the TCR CDR3 used the HTBI primer set. TCRdb reanalysed the multiplex PCR reads using MiXCR and keeps one entry per CDR3 protein. The top ten clones hold around 26% of a sample with 200,000 to 300,000 distinct CDR3 sequences, about 15% of them seen once. The sequenced sample was blood. The receptor source for this set is a woman aged 18-30 years with Graves' ophthalmopathy.

In its sample, this clonotype was seen many times. The genes are TRBV20-1 and TRBJ1-2; D gene unclear. The germline V gene encodes CDR1 DFQATT and CDR2 SNEGSKA (reference sequence). V dropped 1 base and J dropped 6 bases, with 9 bases sitting between them. The CDR3 length is 12 residues. The CDR3 DNA is TGCAGTGCTAGAGCTGGGGTGGATGGCTACACCTTC. Protein sequence: CSARAGVDGYTF.

Ten or more counts support this clonotype. The chain has TRBV19 and TRBJ1-1; unclear D gene. The CDR3 spans 15 residues. Germline V gene data show CDR1 as LNHDA and CDR2 as SQIVND (reference sequence). The V and J ends lost 3 bases and 1 base respectively, with 12 bases between them. The CDR3 spells CASSINPLGNTEAFF. The CDR3 DNA reads as TGTGCCAGTAGTATTAACCCCCTGGGGAACACTGAAGCTTTCTTT.

This clonotype was observed a few times. The chain combines TRBV4-1 with TRBJ1-5, with D unclear. The CDR3 is made up of 15 amino acids. Germline loops: CDR1 MGHRA, CDR2 YSYEKL. Trimming took 0 bases from V and 5 from J, leaving 11 bases between them. The CDR3 protein is CASSQDESNYQPQHF. The CDR3 nucleotides read TGCGCCAGCAGCCAAGATGAGTCGAACTATCAGCCCCAGCATTTT.

The table lists this clonotype with many counts. The chain couples TRBV28 to TRBJ2-4; the match to TRBD1 covers 9 bases. Germline CDR1 and CDR2: MDHEN and SYDVKM. The J segment lost 2 bases and the V segment lost 4 bases, leaving 6 bases of the junction unmatched. CDR3 size: 16 residues. CDR3 nucleotides: TGTGCCAGCAGTTCACAGGGGGCGCGGACCAAAAACATTCAGTACTTC. Protein product: CASSSQGARTKNIQYF.

This clonotype was detected many times. CDR3 sequence: CSATDLQGAEGYTF. In nucleotides, the CDR3 is TGCAGCGCCACAGACTTACAGGGAGCTGAAGGCTACACCTTC. J is TRBJ1-2 and V is TRBV29-1, with D tentatively TRBD1 (6 bases). This CDR3 comprises 14 residues. V was cut by 7 bases and J by 8 bases, with 23 bases left in between. The germline V gene encodes CDR1 SQVTM and CDR2 ANQGSEA. The full variable domain, with the rest looked up from reference TRBV29-1 and TRBJ1-2, is SAVISQKPSRDICQRGTSLTIQCQVDSQVTMMFWYRQQPGQSLTLIATANQGSEATYESGFVIDKFPISRPNLTFSTLTVSNMSPEDSSIYLCSATDLQGAEGYTFGSGTRLTVV.

A word on this clonotype: A much larger clonotype is one base distant, so this may be a read error. J is TRBJ2-1 and V is TRBV10-3; D unclear. The germline V and J ends were trimmed by 4 bases and 4 bases, with 5 bases remaining between them. The germline V gene encodes CDR1 ENHRY and CDR2 SYGVKD. The CDR3 loop spans 12 amino acids. The CDR3 DNA reads as TGTGCCATCAGTGGGTCTTACAATGAGCAGTTCTTC. Translation: CAISGSYNEQFF.

This clonotype was counted ten times or more. The V call is TRBV5-1, the J call TRBJ1-1; perhaps TRBD1 as D (5 bases). This CDR3 region has 14 residues. V was shortened by 0 bases and J by 5 bases, with 11 bases between the two germline ends. Germline V gives CDR1 SGHRS, CDR2 YFSETQ. Here the CDR3 reads CASSLEYKGTEAFF. The CDR3 coding sequence is TGCGCCAGCAGCTTGGAGTATAAGGGGACTGAAGCTTTCTTT.

This clonotype was seen ten or more times. This chain links TRBV30 with TRBJ1-6, with unresolved D. Trimming left V 4 bases short and J 4 bases short, with 11 bases between. The CDR3 totals 14 residues. From germline, CDR1 is GTSNPN and CDR2 SVGIG (reference sequence). The CDR3 spells CAWKEGVYNSPLHF. In DNA, the CDR3 is TGTGCCTGGAAGGAGGGAGTTTATAATTCACCCCTCCACTTT.

This clonotype turned up a few times. The chain has TRBV6-5 and TRBJ2-2, with D tentatively TRBD1 (8 bases). The CDR3 is made up of 15 amino acids. With 8 bases removed from V and 4 bases from J, the gap between germline ends came to 17 bases. From germline, CDR1 is MNHEY and CDR2 SVGAGI. CDR3 DNA sequence: TGTGCCAGCCAAGCGGGGCAGGGGGCCACCGGGGAGCTGTTTTTT. This codes for CASQAGQGATGELFF.

There are many counts of this clonotype. V and J are TRBV7-2 and TRBJ2-3; tentative D call: TRBD2 (5 bases). V gave up 1 base and J gave up 4 bases, with 9 bases separating them. The CDR3 loop spans 14 amino acids. CDR1 and CDR2 (germline): SGHTA, FQGNSA. In DNA form, the CDR3 reads TGTGCCAGCAGCTTAGAGGGCGGGTCAGATACGCAGTATTTT. Its protein product is CASSLEGGSDTQYF.